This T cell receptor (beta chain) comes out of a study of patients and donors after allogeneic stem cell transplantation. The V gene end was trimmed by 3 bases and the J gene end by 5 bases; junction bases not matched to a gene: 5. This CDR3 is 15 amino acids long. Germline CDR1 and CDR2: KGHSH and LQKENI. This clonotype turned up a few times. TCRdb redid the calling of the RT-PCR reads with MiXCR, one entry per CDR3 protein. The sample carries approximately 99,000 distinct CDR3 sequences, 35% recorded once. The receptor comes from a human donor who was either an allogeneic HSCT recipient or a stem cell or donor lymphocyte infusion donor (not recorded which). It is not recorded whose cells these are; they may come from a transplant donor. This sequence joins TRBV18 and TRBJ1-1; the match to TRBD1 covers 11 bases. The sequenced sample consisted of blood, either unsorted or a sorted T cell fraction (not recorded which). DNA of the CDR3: TGTGCCAGCTCACCGGGACAGGGGGGAGTGACTGAAGCTTTCTTT. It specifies CASSPGQGGVTEAFF.